Reported below is one T cell receptor (beta chain). Its specificity is not known. This record comes from a study of human T cells and chemical hapten exposure. Study-wide background: Skin on the upper inner arm, approximately 2 cm by approximately 2 cm in size, was sensitized with 2% DPC.

Study observations and caveats: DPC sensitization did not alter TCRs above 1 in 1000 frequency. Expanded TCR sets contained significantly more large CDR3 similarity clusters than controls.

Germline V gene data show CDR1 as LNHDA and CDR2 as SQIVND (reference sequence). Trimming stripped 6 bases from V and 3 bases from J, with 12 bases between. This CDR3 is 13 amino acids long. Using its own MiXCR run on the RACE reads, TCRdb lists one record per CDR3 protein. The top ten hold approximately 4.5% of the sample, which has tens of thousands of distinct CDR3 sequences, about a tenth seen once. The time point denotes: patch test 1, 2 weeks after DPC sensitization. The treatment was: therapeutic diphenylcyclopropenone sensitization with weekly scalp DPC. The authors extracted total RNA from unfractionated whole blood.

The sequenced sample was whole blood, obtained in connection with sensitization to the hapten diphenylcyclopropenone (DPC). This chain joins TRBV19 and TRBJ2-7; tentatively, D is TRBD2 (6 bases). This receptor was taken from a woman aged 50 to 65 with alopecia areata. Some clones in this sample may be carry-over from other donors' samples. CDR3 region: CASRRGGDYEQYF. CDR3 DNA sequence: TGTGCCAGTAGGAGGGGAGGCGACTACGAGCAGTACTTC.